This T cell receptor beta chain was captured in a study of T cells in Graves' hyperthyroidism and ophthalmopathy. V gave up 6 bases and J gave up 4 bases, with 13 bases separating them. The CDR3 is 13 residues long. The germline V gene has CDR1 DFQATT and CDR2 SNEGSKA (reference sequence). This clonotype was seen ten or more times. Amplified regions were TCR beta CDR3 sequences from RNA transcripts. HTBI primers were employed in a first-round RT-PCR of the TCR CDR3. One entry per CDR3 protein results from TCRdb running MiXCR on the multiplex PCR reads. The sample comprises 300,000 to 400,000 distinct CDR3 sequences, approximately 15% of which are singletons, and 9.5% to 11% rests with the top ten.

V gene TRBV20-1 combines with J gene TRBJ1-5; possibly TRBD1 for D (5 bases). The sample was blood. The sequence was collected from a woman aged 55 to 70 with Graves' hyperthyroidism. The CDR3 loop reads CSAKKTANQPQHF. The CDR3 DNA follows: TGCAGTGCAAAAAAGACAGCAAATCAGCCCCAGCATTTT.